This TCR beta chain was identified in a study of cytomegalovirus exposure and HLA in healthy donors (dated by TCRdb to 2017 to 2019). Broadly, across the study: In an earlier analysis of roughly 500 of the donors, approximately 300 Gb of sequence data and some 100 million unique TCR beta sequences from 150 million to 200 million T cells were reported. Rather than drawing on any new phenotypic data, the later analysis identified candidate immune exposures from TCR beta sequences and the way those sequences occurred across donors. Besides the first cohort of 500 to 700 subjects, a separate validation cohort made up of some 110 different subjects was used. In a later analysis, previously published TCR beta repertoires from some 640 donors were re-analyzed and high-resolution HLA genotyping was added so that TCR occurrence patterns could be studied. The study combined high-throughput TCR immunosequencing, statistical association of individual TCRs with disease status, and machine learning to predict cytomegalovirus infection status. Every repertoire in the discovery cohort had been generated on one and the same sequencing platform. Because of strong linkage in the cohort, a few DR-DQ haplotypes were treated as single units for association and clustering. The study aimed to test whether cataloging public T cell receptors could reveal signatures of past pathogen exposure. An earlier analysis of 587 of the donors applied high-throughput TCR beta sequencing to assess whether each TCR beta V gene segment acted as functional or pseudogenic. An early release that covered around 590 HLA-typed donors contained approximately 300 gigabases of sequencing data and about 93 million unique TCR sequences. Both class I and class II loci were covered by HLA typing, at four-digit resolution. On average, 235,054 unique TCR beta nucleotide sequences were sequenced per donor among more than 350 genotyped donors of the cohort, with about 17% of those sequences being non-productive. Genome-wide SNP genotypes for about 60% of the roughly 670 donors were used in a later genetic analysis, which treated that subset as a discovery cohort. Of the roughly 390 genotyped donors, over 70% fell in the genetic ancestry cluster associated with self-reported Caucasian donors. The study used immunosequencing to profile the T cell repertoires of about 670 subjects and linked those repertoires to cytomegalovirus serostatus. The number of typed donors differed by locus: about 620-630 for A, B, C, DRB1 and DQB1; 522 for DQA1; fewer than 610 for DPA1; and 450 to 480 for DPB1. Donor age, sex, ethnicity and CMV serostatus were compiled together with the repertoire data. What the work shows at the level of the full study, not this receptor alone: At a false discovery rate of 0.05, a later analysis linked under 20,000 TCR beta sequences to specific HLA alleles. According to a later analysis, parvovirus B19, influenza, CMV and Epstein-Barr virus appeared linked to several top co-occurrence clusters. Correlated functional status among segregating V segments might reflect linkage disequilibrium, but an unknown experimental factor could not be ruled out. In a later analysis, HLA-associated TCR beta chains showed more clonal expansion and lower generation probabilities than non-associated chains that were equally common. Because counts were too low, seventeen rarely observed V segments, including chromosome 9 orphons, were left out of the earlier analysis of approximately 500 of the donors. A later genetic analysis reported fewer N-insertions in productive TCRs among donors in an Asian-associated ancestry cluster than the roughly 620-donor mean. The classifier was reported to diagnose cytomegalovirus status with high specificity and sensitivity in both the original and validation cohorts. In an earlier analysis of roughly 500 of the donors, most TCR beta V segments appeared in productive rearrangements about 87% or about 30% of the time, broadly matching IMGT annotations. A cluster of highly shared sequence variants was judged likely to be a technical artifact of the sequencing pipeline. Because HLA typing was unavailable for some donors at each locus, only the typed subset was used in association tests. A later analysis found that TCR association rates varied across HLA loci, with DRB1 alleles showing the most associated TCRs and HLA-C alleles the fewest. Strong co-occurrence of HLA alleles, especially DR and DQ, made assigning TCR associations to individual alleles difficult. Three of the identified cytomegalovirus-associated TCR beta chains were confirmed in vitro to be specific for cytomegalovirus antigens. An association between a missense DCLRE1C variant and V-gene and J-gene trimming of TCR beta chains was found in a later genetic analysis and replicated in an independent cohort. According to the authors, the approach could potentially be generalized to other disease states and immunological phenotypes. Roughly uniform sequencing depth across donors was assumed in presence/absence analyses, although this assumption may not hold. Only TCR beta chains were sequenced in this cohort, and the absence of alpha or paired-chain data limited detectable features. Some IMGT-functional V segments, including TRBV6-2 and TRBV6-3, could not be told apart with the 87-base-pair reads, so those segments were excluded. For the cohort, immune exposure information was limited to CMV serostatus. The study gave a list of 150 to 200 TCR beta chains associated with cytomegalovirus. While some public TCRs were present in many individuals, most TCR sequences turned up only very rarely across donors. A further reported finding was that TCR beta sequences accurately predicted the HLA-A and HLA-B alleles for most subjects in the first cohort. In a later analysis, most CMV-associated TCR beta chains were found to appear HLA-restricted, with HLA associations seemingly driven largely by CMV exposure.

As concerns this clone: What antigen it recognizes has not been identified. No much larger clone exists at a distance of one base, and base qualities are not known.

Library prep was done by the immunoSEQ multiplex PCR assay. For the multiplex PCR, a mixture combining 60 forward primers for TCR Vbeta segments and 13 reverse primers for TCR Jbeta segments was used. The CDR3 region of rearranged TCR beta genes was amplified from genomic DNA with a multiplex PCR assay. The Illumina HiSeq System was used to sequence the amplified TCR beta libraries as 87-base-pair reads. The source study handled its data this way. In a later analysis, some 80 million unique TCR beta chains were counted across the 500 to 850 repertoires, and around 10 million of these chains were shared by at least two donors. To remove PCR and sequencing errors, raw reads were error-corrected and collapsed into unique sequences using a nearest-neighbor algorithm that merged closely related sequences. Alignment of CDR3 sequences to IMGT reference sequences was used to assign V, D and J gene segments. Each retained sequence needed at least a six-nucleotide match to both a V gene segment and a J gene segment. A rearrangement counted as productive if the CDR3 had no stop codons and remained in frame with V and J, and every other rearrangement counted as non-productive. Following IMGT convention, CDR3 was defined as the stretch from the second conserved V-encoded cysteine to the conserved J-encoded phenylalanine. The earlier analysis of roughly 590 of the donors excluded sequences that lacked an unambiguous match to a single V gene segment. An earlier analysis of 550 to 650 of the donors classified V segments as functional when productive rearrangements were above 56.7% and as segregating when the standard deviation between donors was above 5%. To diagnose cytomegalovirus status from the catalog of TCR beta chain sequences, a statistical classification framework was built. V and J gene assignment, in a later analysis, came from comparing TCR nucleotide sequences with IMGT/GENE-DB human TR gene sequences. A later analysis assigned CDR3 sequences and most-parsimonious VDJ recombination scenarios with the TCRdist pipeline. In a later analysis, each TCR beta chain was defined by its CDR3 amino acid sequence together with its V-gene family, and reads without a unique V-gene family were excluded. To address suspected cross-contamination and a sequencing artifact, a later analysis removed under 600 highly shared, low-generation-probability nucleotide sequences. In a later analysis, a clonal expansion index for each public chain was calculated from normalized within-repertoire ranks of inferred template counts. Generation probabilities in a later analysis came from a VDJ recombination model fitted to out-of-frame rearrangements, and those results were checked against IGoR. In a later analysis, hypergeometric tests were used to score TCR-TCR, TCR-HLA and TCR-CMV co-occurrence, with a repertoire-size bias correction applied to TCR pairs. To estimate false discovery rates, a later analysis permuted the HLA or CMV assignments 20 times. In a later analysis, co-occurring TCRs were grouped using DBSCAN, with TCRdist sequence similarity added in when clustering inside HLA-allele-positive subsets. Repertoires with fewer than 30,000 or more than 120,000 public chains were left out of co-occurrence clustering, as were five repertoires with anomalous nucleotide sharing. Entries here come from immuneACCESS through TCRdb and include only in-frame sequences with V and J called. Some clones fail to appear in such tables; in the studies checked, an unresolved V gene covers under half of the shortfall, and the cause of the remainder is unknown. V, J and clone size are taken as reported in that table, and D and trimming were inferred from the DNA itself. This sample comprises approximately 97,000 clones, over 65% of them detected only once. The ten most abundant clones make up just over 2.5% of the sample.

The cohort comprised some 700 healthy bone marrow donors. Cohort members were all nominally healthy when sampled, although unrecorded immune exposures were likely present. The donor tested CMV seronegative and was one of the 352 seronegative cohort members. Every donor gave a peripheral blood sample, and the peripheral blood mononuclear cells from that sample were used for TCR beta sequencing. The Qiagen DNeasy Blood Extraction Kit was used to extract genomic DNA from the blood cell samples. Based on the germline V gene, the CDR1 and CDR2 sequences are MNHEY and SVGAGI. V sheds 0 bases and J sheds 10 bases, leaving 12 bases between their ends. The CDR3 spans 13 residues, from the cysteine through the phenylalanine. Of all the DNA, just the CDR3 is kept, 39 bases in frame from base 1.

The clonotype originates from a middle-aged man in good health and CMV-seronegative. The chain is assembled from TRBV6-5 and TRBJ1-1; TRBD1 is a weak D gene call, 5 bases matching. Sequencing was performed on PBMCs. The CDR3 loop reads CASSYSAGEGAFF. The bases are TGTGCCAGCAGTTACTCCGCGGGGGAAGGAGCTTTCTTT.